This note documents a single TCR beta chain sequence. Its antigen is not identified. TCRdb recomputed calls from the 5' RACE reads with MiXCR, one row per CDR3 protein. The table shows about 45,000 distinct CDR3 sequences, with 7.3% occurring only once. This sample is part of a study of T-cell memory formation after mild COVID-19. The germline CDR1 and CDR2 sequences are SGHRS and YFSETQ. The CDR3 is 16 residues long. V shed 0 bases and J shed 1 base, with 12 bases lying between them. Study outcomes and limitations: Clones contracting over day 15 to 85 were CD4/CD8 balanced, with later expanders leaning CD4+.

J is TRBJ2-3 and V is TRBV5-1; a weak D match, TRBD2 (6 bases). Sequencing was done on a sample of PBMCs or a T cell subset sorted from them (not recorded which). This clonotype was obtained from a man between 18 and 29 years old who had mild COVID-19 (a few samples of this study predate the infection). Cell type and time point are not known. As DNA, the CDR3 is TGCGCCAGCAGCTTGGTTTTTCCGGGAGGCACAGATACGCAGTATTTT. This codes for CASSLVFPGGTDTQYF.